The source of this T cell receptor (beta chain) is a study of T-cell reconstitution after alpha-beta-depleted transplantation in children. Whole-study results and caveats: Recipient T cells and thymic progenitors that survived were the source of the high TCRbeta diversity seen at day 60 in some patients. By about two months after transplant, alpha-beta T cells reportedly arose from several hundred graft clones that had expanded. After one year, T-cell counts and TCRbeta diversity mostly came from new T cells.

Unique molecular identifiers tagged the TCRbeta library. TCRdb itself ran the PCR reads through MiXCR, one entry per CDR3 protein. Here the sample spans about 540,000 distinct CDR3 sequences, 25% to 30% being singletons. Trimming took off 5 bases at V and 5 bases at J, with 10 bases between the two ends. The length of the CDR3 is 13 residues. The germline CDR1 and CDR2 sequences are MNHEY and SVGEGT. A remark on this clonotype: Its target is not known.

This chain links TRBV6-2 or TRBV6-3 with TRBJ2-1, with D uncertain. This sequence originates from a boy less than two years old with Wiskott-Aldrich syndrome, due to receive a stem cell transplant. Sample: PBMCs, taken before TCRalphabeta/CD19-depleted stem cell transplant. This CDR3 reads CASSLRYDNEQFF. As DNA, the CDR3 is TGTGCCAGCAGTCTTCGGTACGACAATGAGCAGTTCTTC.